These T cell receptor beta chains were read from a single sample in a study of blood T cell repertoires in COVID-19. Generated by immunoSEQ multiplex PCR, the TCRdb table keeps only in-frame clones and is missing some. The sample yields some 76,000 clones, 90% seen once. Sequenced: peripheral blood. The origin of the receptors is a woman aged 18-29 years with acute or convalescent COVID-19. The CDR3 runs from the conserved cysteine through the conserved F or W. A D gene is named only where the DNA matches it firmly.

>TRBV28|TRBD1
CASLFGTGENGELFF
>TRBV7-2|TRBD1
CASRAGTDQPQHF
>TRBV15|NA
CATSPTREYQETQYF
>TRBV5-4|TRBD2
CASSQGGVAGSYEQYF
>TRBV18|TRBD2
CASSQKLAGAYEQYF
>TRBV7-9|NA
CASSLDKNTGELFF
>TRBV9|NA
CASSAEMWASGANVLTF
>TRBV12-3/TRBV12-4|NA
CASSVQGGYTQYF
>TRBV11-2|NA
CASRHAGRENSPLHF
>TRBV5-1|NA
CASSLGPSNTEAFF
>TRBV7-9|NA
CASSLAQDEKLFF
>TRBV27|TRBD2
CASSISSGVYYEQYF
>TRBV5-1|TRBD2
CASSLGSLAGPTGTDTQYF
>TRBV2|NA
CASTTGSSYNSPLHF
>TRBV20-1|NA
CSASPEGYEQYF
>TRBV11-2|NA
CASSYREGYNEQFF
>TRBV7-8|TRBD1
CASSPGIDRVNSPLHF
>TRBV2|TRBD1
CASSVDRDRASSTYGYTF
>TRBV5-1|TRBD1
CASSLGQGLTEAFF
>TRBV28|NA
CASSLSLNRDIFYEQYF
>TRBV7-8|NA
CASSLGRLQETQYF
>TRBV18|NA
CASSPTISRRGTEAFF